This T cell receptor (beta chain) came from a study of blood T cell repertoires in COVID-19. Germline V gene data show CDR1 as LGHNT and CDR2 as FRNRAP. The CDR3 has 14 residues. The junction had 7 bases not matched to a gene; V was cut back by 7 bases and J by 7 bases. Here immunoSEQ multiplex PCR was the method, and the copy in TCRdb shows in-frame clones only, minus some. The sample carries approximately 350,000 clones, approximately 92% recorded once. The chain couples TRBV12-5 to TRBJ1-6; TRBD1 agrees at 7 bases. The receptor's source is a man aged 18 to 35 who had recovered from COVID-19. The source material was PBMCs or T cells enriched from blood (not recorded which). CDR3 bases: TGTGCTAGTGCCATGGGACAGCCCAATTCACCCCTCCACTTT. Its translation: CASAMGQPNSPLHF.